Shown below are 2 T cell receptor beta chains from a single sample sequenced in a study of shared clonotypes between healthy human individuals. The protocol was immunoSEQ multiplex PCR, while the TCRdb copy is restricted to in-frame clones and leaves out a portion. Among millions of clones listed, 95% were seen once. Sequencing was done on a sample of naive CD4+ T cells sorted from blood. Subset reported: CD45RA+ positively selected. These receptors originate from a man aged 18-30 years in good health.

The rearrangement links TRBV20-1 to TRBJ1-1; TRBD1 might be the D (6 bases). The V end was cut by 5 bases, the J end by 5 bases, with 9 bases between. CDR3 length: 11 amino acids. Germline CDR1 DFQATT, CDR2 SNEGSKA (reference sequence). CDR3 region: CSAYTGTEAFF. The CDR3 nucleotides are TGCAGTGCTTATACAGGGACTGAAGCTTTCTTT.

This clone appeared a single time. V is TRBV18 and J is TRBJ2-6; 11 nucleotides line up with TRBD2. V was pared by 4 bases and J by 0 bases, with 5 bases of the junction left unmatched. The CDR3 has 18 residues. Germline values: CDR1 KGHSH, CDR2 LQKENI. The CDR3 coding sequence is TGTGCCAGCTCACTCGGGACTAGCGGATTCTCTGGGGCCAACGTCCTGACTTTC. Encoded protein: CASSLGTSGFSGANVLTF.